This is a list of T cell receptor beta chains from one sample in a study of neurological immune-mediated disorders. TCRdb reprocessed the 5' RACE reads with MiXCR, giving one entry per CDR3 protein. The sample records roughly 100,000 distinct CDR3 sequences, roughly 10% being singletons. The sample taken for sequencing was PBMCs. The receptors were gathered from a female donor with HTLV-1-associated myelopathy (HAM/TSP). CDR3s include the opening cysteine and the closing phenylalanine or tryptophan. Each record gives: CDR3 length, D gene, clone size, V gene, J gene, CDR3 protein, CDR3 DNA. A D gene is named only where the DNA matches it firmly. The listing skips clone size in some rows; elsewhere it reads once, few, many or a size class.

length: 15
D: TRBD1
size: many
V: TRBV2
J: TRBJ1-6
CDR3: CASRDRTGNNSPLHF
DNA: TGTGCCAGCCGAGACAGGACAGGCAATAATTCACCCCTCCACTTT

length: 15
D: TRBD1
size: many
V: TRBV28
J: TRBJ2-5
CDR3: CASTEGRGRQETQYF
DNA: TGTGCCAGCACCGAAGGCAGGGGGCGGCAAGAGACCCAGTACTTC

length: 14
D: .
size: few
V: TRBV7-9
J: TRBJ2-5
CDR3: CASSRDRYQETQYF
DNA: TGTGCCAGCAGCCGAGACAGGTACCAAGAGACCCAGTACTTC

length: 18
D: TRBD2
size: .
V: TRBV7-2
J: TRBJ2-7
CDR3: CASSLRGDSGGPTYEQYF
DNA: TGTGCCAGCAGCTTACGGGGGGATAGCGGGGGGCCCACCTACGAGCAGTACTTC

length: 11
D: .
size: many
V: TRBV20-1
J: TRBJ2-2
CDR3: CSASRQAELFF
DNA: TGCAGTGCTAGTAGACAAGCCGAGCTGTTTTTT

length: 12
D: .
size: many
V: TRBV20-1
J: TRBJ1-2
CDR3: CSALLNRDGYTF
DNA: TGCAGTGCCCTACTAAACAGGGATGGCTACACCTTC

length: 17
D: TRBD1
size: few
V: TRBV6-1
J: TRBJ2-2
CDR3: CASSLNAGTASTGELFF
DNA: TGTGCCAGCAGCTTAAACGCCGGGACAGCTTCAACCGGGGAGCTGTTTTTT

length: 13
D: .
size: many
V: TRBV5-1
J: TRBJ2-5
CDR3: CASSFGTQETQYF
DNA: TGCGCCAGCAGCTTTGGGACCCAAGAGACCCAGTACTTC

length: 14
D: .
size: many
V: TRBV5-1
J: TRBJ2-7
CDR3: CASSADTYSYEQYF
DNA: TGCGCCAGCAGCGCGGACACCTACTCCTACGAGCAGTACTTC

length: 16
D: TRBD2
size: few
V: TRBV11-2
J: TRBJ2-3
CDR3: CASSLAEPGGTDTQYF
DNA: TGTGCCAGCAGCTTAGCTGAGCCGGGGGGAACAGATACGCAGTATTTT

length: 15
D: TRBD2
size: .
V: TRBV12-3/TRBV12-4
J: TRBJ2-3
CDR3: CASSSGTSGTDTQYF
DNA: TGTGCCAGCAGTAGCGGGACTAGCGGCACAGATACGCAGTATTTT

length: 15
D: TRBD2
size: .
V: TRBV29-1
J: TRBJ2-3
CDR3: CSVALAGGNTDTQYF
DNA: TGCAGCGTTGCCCTAGCGGGGGGAAACACAGATACGCAGTATTTT

length: 13
D: .
size: many
V: TRBV20-1
J: TRBJ2-3
CDR3: CSAHMQGTDTQYF
DNA: TGCAGTGCTCATATGCAGGGCACAGATACGCAGTATTTT

length: 17
D: .
size: many
V: TRBV20-1
J: TRBJ1-5
CDR3: CSATRAGDDYSNQPQHF
DNA: TGCAGTGCTACCCGGGCAGGGGACGATTATAGCAATCAGCCCCAGCATTTT

length: 15
D: .
size: many
V: TRBV10-3
J: TRBJ1-6
CDR3: CAISDTGLDNSPLHF
DNA: TGTGCCATCAGTGACACAGGGCTGGATAATTCACCCCTCCACTTT

length: 17
D: .
size: many
V: TRBV5-1
J: TRBJ2-6
CDR3: CASSLGPVYSGANVLTF
DNA: TGCGCCAGCAGCCTAGGGCCTGTGTACTCTGGGGCCAACGTCCTGACTTTC

length: 13
D: TRBD2
size: many
V: TRBV29-1
J: TRBJ2-1
CDR3: CSETSTSGGKRFF
DNA: TGCAGCGAGACTTCGACTAGCGGGGGAAAGCGGTTCTTC

length: 16
D: TRBD1
size: many
V: TRBV12-3/TRBV12-4
J: TRBJ2-2
CDR3: CASSLRAGGNTGELFF
DNA: TGTGCCAGCAGTTTAAGGGCAGGGGGCAACACCGGGGAGCTGTTTTTT

length: 16
D: .
size: many
V: TRBV4-2
J: TRBJ1-5
CDR3: CASSQESGNSNQPQHF
DNA: TGTGCCAGCAGCCAAGAAAGTGGGAATAGCAATCAGCCCCAGCATTTT

length: 14
D: TRBD1
size: many
V: TRBV6-5
J: TRBJ2-5
CDR3: CASSYGTGQETQYF
DNA: TGTGCCAGCAGCTACGGGACAGGCCAAGAGACCCAGTACTTC

length: 12
D: .
size: many
V: TRBV5-1
J: TRBJ2-5
CDR3: CASSYEEETQYF
DNA: TGCGCCAGCAGCTACGAAGAAGAGACCCAGTACTTC

length: 13
D: TRBD1
size: medium-sized
V: TRBV12-3/TRBV12-4
J: TRBJ1-1
CDR3: CASRDREDTEAFF
DNA: TGTGCCAGCAGGGACAGGGAGGACACTGAAGCTTTCTTT

length: 13
D: .
size: .
V: TRBV5-1
J: TRBJ2-7
CDR3: CASRLNGVYEQYF
DNA: TGCGCCAGCAGATTGAACGGAGTGTACGAGCAGTACTTC

length: 15
D: TRBD1
size: many
V: TRBV20-1
J: TRBJ2-3
CDR3: CSAEDRGSSTDTQYF
DNA: TGCAGTGCCGAGGACAGGGGTTCTAGCACAGATACGCAGTATTTT

length: 16
D: .
size: few
V: TRBV28
J: TRBJ1-2
CDR3: CASSSQRSLLNYGYTF
DNA: TGTGCCAGCAGTTCCCAACGCTCCCTCCTTAACTATGGCTACACCTTC

length: 13
D: .
size: many
V: TRBV7-9
J: TRBJ2-1
CDR3: CASSEVGRNEQFF
DNA: TGTGCCAGCAGCGAAGTAGGGAGGAATGAGCAGTTCTTC

length: 15
D: .
size: many
V: TRBV7-2
J: TRBJ2-1
CDR3: CASSLSRDSYNEQFF
DNA: TGTGCCAGCAGCTTATCCCGGGACTCTTACAATGAGCAGTTCTTC

length: 12
D: .
size: many
V: TRBV5-6
J: TRBJ1-1
CDR3: CASSLEQGEAFF
DNA: TGTGCCAGCAGCTTGGAACAGGGTGAAGCTTTCTTT

length: 13
D: .
size: .
V: TRBV20-1
J: TRBJ2-2
CDR3: CSARSPTTGELFF
DNA: TGCAGTGCTCGAAGTCCTACTACCGGGGAGCTGTTTTTT

length: 13
D: .
size: few
V: TRBV20-1
J: TRBJ1-5
CDR3: CSAPVGVNQPQHF
DNA: TGCAGTGCTCCTGTAGGGGTAAATCAGCCCCAGCATTTT

length: 14
D: .
size: many
V: TRBV2
J: TRBJ1-1
CDR3: CASSDYRGGGEAFF
DNA: TGTGCCAGCAGTGATTACCGAGGAGGAGGTGAAGCTTTCTTT

length: 13
D: TRBD1
size: few
V: TRBV19
J: TRBJ2-2
CDR3: CASTDRGAGELFF
DNA: TGTGCCAGTACTGACAGGGGGGCCGGGGAGCTGTTTTTT

length: 13
D: .
size: many
V: TRBV7-2
J: TRBJ1-1
CDR3: CASSLDLSQAAFF
DNA: TGTGCCAGCAGCTTGGACTTATCCCAAGCAGCTTTCTTT

length: 13
D: .
size: few
V: TRBV10-3
J: TRBJ2-2
CDR3: CAISEDRTGELFF
DNA: TGTGCCATCAGTGAGGACAGGACCGGGGAGCTGTTTTTT

length: 17
D: TRBD1
size: .
V: TRBV11-2
J: TRBJ2-7
CDR3: CASSPPRGTGESYEQYF
DNA: TGTGCCAGCAGCCCTCCACGGGGGACAGGGGAGTCCTACGAGCAGTACTTC

length: 16
D: TRBD2
size: many
V: TRBV5-1
J: TRBJ2-3
CDR3: CASSWRAGAGTDTQYF
DNA: TGCGCCAGCAGCTGGCGAGCGGGGGCGGGGACAGATACGCAGTATTTT

length: 11
D: .
size: many
V: TRBV20-1
J: TRBJ2-1
CDR3: CSARVVNEQFF
DNA: TGCAGTGCTAGGGTGGTCAATGAGCAGTTCTTC

length: 13
D: TRBD2
size: many
V: TRBV2
J: TRBJ2-7
CDR3: CASGLAGSYEQYF
DNA: TGTGCCAGCGGGCTAGCGGGGTCCTACGAGCAGTACTTC

length: 13
D: .
size: .
V: TRBV12-3/TRBV12-4
J: TRBJ1-1
CDR3: CASRNNPGSEAFF
DNA: TGTGCCAGCAGAAACAACCCAGGGTCTGAAGCTTTCTTT

length: 18
D: .
size: few
V: TRBV5-1
J: TRBJ2-3
CDR3: CASSLSETGPKSTDTQYF
DNA: TGCGCCAGCAGCTTGTCGGAGACTGGGCCTAAGAGCACAGATACGCAGTATTTT

length: 13
D: .
size: many
V: TRBV5-1
J: TRBJ2-3
CDR3: CASSWAGTDTQYF
DNA: TGCGCCAGCAGCTGGGCAGGCACAGATACGCAGTATTTT

length: 16
D: TRBD1
size: many
V: TRBV4-1
J: TRBJ1-5
CDR3: CASSQGGTGFNQPQHF
DNA: TGCGCCAGCAGCCAAGGCGGGACAGGGTTTAATCAGCCCCAGCATTTT

length: 19
D: TRBD2
size: many
V: TRBV20-1
J: TRBJ2-5
CDR3: CSARILRGPTSGGQETQYF
DNA: TGCAGTGCTAGAATTCTCAGGGGGCCGACTAGCGGGGGGCAAGAGACCCAGTACTTC

length: 18
D: TRBD2
size: many
V: TRBV4-1
J: TRBJ2-7
CDR3: CASSQVPRTSGGRYEQYF
DNA: TGCGCCAGCAGCCAGGTCCCGCGGACTAGCGGGGGCCGCTACGAGCAGTACTTC

length: 13
D: .
size: many
V: TRBV5-1
J: TRBJ2-3
CDR3: CASGTLQGDTQYF
DNA: TGCGCCAGCGGAACCCTCCAGGGAGATACGCAGTATTTT

length: 14
D: .
size: many
V: TRBV5-4
J: TRBJ2-2
CDR3: CASTQSAGTGELFF
DNA: TGTGCCAGCACCCAATCGGCTGGCACCGGGGAGCTGTTTTTT

length: 16
D: .
size: many
V: TRBV7-3
J: TRBJ2-7
CDR3: CASSPGGSWSSYEQYF
DNA: TGTGCCAGCAGCCCCGGGGGCAGTTGGAGCTCCTACGAGCAGTACTTC

length: 14
D: .
size: few
V: TRBV18
J: TRBJ2-7
CDR3: CASSRGAGSYEQYF
DNA: TGTGCCAGCTCACGGGGCGCTGGGTCCTACGAGCAGTACTTC